The 2 T cell receptor beta chains in this list originate from one sample, sequenced in a study of a mutant IDH1 vaccine in newly diagnosed glioma. This table comes from immunoSEQ multiplex PCR, and its TCRdb copy is limited to in-frame clones, with some not included. The sample lists under 35,000 clones, about 76% occurring once. The antigens of these receptors remain unknown. Time point denoted: week 35, safety follow-up. All doses held 300 ug of mutant IDH1 20-mer peptide, with topical imiquimod. The source was PBMCs, collected from a glioma patient whose treatment included an IDH1 peptide vaccine. All receptors come from a man aged 45-65 years with glioma.

The rearrangement joins TRBV5-6 to TRBJ2-5; 10 bases fit TRBD2. This CDR3 has 16 amino acids. Trimming removed 1 base from V and 1 base from J; junction bases left unmatched: 4. Germline values: CDR1 SGHDT, CDR2 YYEEEE. This chain's CDR3 is CASSLITSGAQETQYF. The CDR3 region has the DNA TGTGCCAGCAGCTTGATAACTAGCGGGGCCCAAGAGACCCAGTACTTC.

This chain links TRBV5-6 with TRBJ1-1; 9 nucleotides agree with TRBD1. CDR1 and CDR2 (germline): SGHDT, YYEEEE. The V gene end was trimmed by 4 bases and the J gene end by 0 bases; junction bases not matched to a gene: 7. The CDR3 runs 16 residues. The CDR3 spells CASSPGTGTMNTEAFF. CDR3 DNA: TGTGCCAGCAGCCCCGGGACAGGGACGATGAACACTGAAGCTTTCTTT.